Reported below is one TCR beta chain. Its antigen is currently not known. No base qualities exist here, and no much larger clone lies one base off it. The data derive from a study of blood T cell repertoires in COVID-19 (dated by TCRdb to about 2020). Regarding the complete study: Samples covering the acute and convalescent phases of COVID-19 were provided by collaborators in the United States, Italy and Spain. The prospective study material was composed of cDNA or gDNA derived from T cells, B-cell-depleted T cells, or PBMCs. Subjects who had been exposed to COVID-19, were actively infected with it, or had recovered from it provided the deeply sampled blood TCRbeta repertoires that made up the dataset. The repertoires were released in a freely available public database intended as a resource for research on the immune response to SARS-CoV-2. The samples were drawn from the first 160 participants of the ongoing ImmuneRACE study and from some 1,300 subjects provided by 6 global collaborators. A de-identified subject ID, COVID-19 status, age in years and sex were almost always included in the sample metadata. Where HLA class I and class II types were available, the types were taken from metadata supplied by the sample provider, not from assay-based typing. General conclusions and limits of the study: The amount of clinical and demographic metadata varied by source and participant and was provided uncurated.

V lost 2 bases and J lost 1 base; the stretch between them is 11 bases long. Reading from cysteine to phenylalanine, the CDR3 counts 15 amino acids. Only the CDR3 DNA is retained, 45 bases long and in frame from the first base. The CDR1 and CDR2 encoded by the germline V gene (reference sequence) are MNHEY and SMNVEV. Whole blood was collected in K2EDTA tubes by collaborating institutions according to the institutions' own protocols. For TCRbeta analysis, collaborators shipped samples in one of three forms: frozen whole blood, isolated PBMCs, or DNA extracted from either of those sample types. TCRbeta CDR3 regions were amplified from genomic DNA using the immunoSEQ Assay, a bias-controlled multiplex PCR. In the source study's methods: The number of nucleated cells in each sample was estimated by amplification of reference gene primers within the assay. Sequence reads were collapsed and filtered to measure the absolute abundance of every unique TCRbeta CDR3 rearrangement. For each sample, productive Simpson clonality was calculated by taking the square root of Simpson's diversity index across productive rearrangements. The table was pulled from immuneACCESS by TCRdb, which kept in-frame rearrangements only. Such tables lose some clones; where checked, under half of the loss comes from unresolved V genes, and the rest has no known cause. V and J calls and clone size are copied from that table; D and trimming were computed from the DNA. The sample includes roughly 110,000 clones, with roughly 79% observed a single time. About 10% of the sample goes to the ten largest clones.

The receptor's source is a human donor in a cohort sampled during active COVID-19. The sequencing input was peripheral blood. The sequence is built from TRBV27 and TRBJ1-2; matching of 5 bases hints at TRBD1 as the D gene. The sequenced DNA: TGTGCCAGCAGTTTAGGGGGGGGTATTAACTATGGCTACACCTTC. This translates into CASSLGGGINYGYTF.